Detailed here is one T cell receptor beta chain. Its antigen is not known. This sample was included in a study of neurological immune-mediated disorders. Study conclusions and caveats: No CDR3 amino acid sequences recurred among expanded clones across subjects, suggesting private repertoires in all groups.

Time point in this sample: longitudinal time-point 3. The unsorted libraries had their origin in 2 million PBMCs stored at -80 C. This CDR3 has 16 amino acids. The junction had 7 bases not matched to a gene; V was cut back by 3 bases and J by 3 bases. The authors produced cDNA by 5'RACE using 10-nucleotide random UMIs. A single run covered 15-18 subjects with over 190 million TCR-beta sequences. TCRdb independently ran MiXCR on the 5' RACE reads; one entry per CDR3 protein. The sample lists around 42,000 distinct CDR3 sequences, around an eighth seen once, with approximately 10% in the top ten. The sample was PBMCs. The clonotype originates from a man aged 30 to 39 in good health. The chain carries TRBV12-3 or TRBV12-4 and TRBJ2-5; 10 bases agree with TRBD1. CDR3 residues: CASSFSAGTGEETQYF. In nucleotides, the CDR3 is TGTGCCAGCAGTTTTTCCGCCGGGACAGGGGAAGAGACCCAGTACTTC.